The 18 T cell receptor beta chains listed next were all sequenced from one sample in a study of identical twins. Each CDR3 protein gets one entry after TCRdb re-called the 5' RACE reads with MiXCR. The table lists under 500,000 distinct CDR3 sequences, over 11% of them singletons, with approximately 0.98% in the top ten. These sequences were also reported in another study, on yellow fever vaccine responses in identical twins.

Input material: CD4+ T cells sorted from blood. All receptors come from a woman younger than 35 in good health.

In its sample, this clonotype was seen many times. V is TRBV5-1 and J is TRBJ2-3, with D uncertain. The CDR3 is made up of 12 amino acids. V was clipped by 4 bases and J by 6 bases, with 9 bases between them. CDR1 SGHRS and CDR2 YFSETQ come from the germline V gene. CDR3 DNA: TGCGCCAGCAGCCAAGGAGCGGATACGCAGTATTTT. Translation: CASSQGADTQYF. The whole variable domain, remainder taken from reference TRBV5-1 and TRBJ2-3, is KAGVTQTPRYLIKTRGQQVTLSCSPISGHRSVSWYQQTPGQGLQFLFEYFSETQRNKGNFPGRFSGRQFSNSRSEMNVSTLELGDSALYLCASSQGADTQYFGPGTRLTVL.

The chain recombines TRBV4-3 with TRBJ2-7; D not certain. Germline V gene sequence: CDR1 LGHNA, CDR2 YSLEER. Trimming left V 0 bases short and J 6 bases short, with 12 bases between. The CDR3 covers 14 residues. The CDR3 bases are TGCGCCAGCAGCCAAGACGGTAGGGTGAGCGAGCAGTACTTC. Its protein is CASSQDGRVSEQYF.

The CDR3 sequence is CSVPGQRTTDTQYF. The CDR3 DNA reads TGCAGCGTGCCCGGACAGAGAACCACAGATACGCAGTATTTT. V and J are TRBV29-1 and TRBJ2-3; maybe TRBD1 (6 bases). The CDR3 extends over 14 amino acids. The V gene's germline CDR1 is SQVTM and CDR2 ANQGSEA. V dropped 6 bases and J dropped 2 bases, with 15 bases sitting between them.

Only a few counts were recorded for this clonotype. The J gene is TRBJ2-7, the V gene TRBV6-2 or TRBV6-3; 7 positions match TRBD2. The CDR3 totals 14 residues. Per the germline V gene, CDR1 is MNHEY and CDR2 is SVGEGT. V gave up 6 bases and J gave up 2 bases; unmatched junction bases: 7. This CDR3 is CASSPRLAAYEQYF. The CDR3 coding sequence is TGTGCCAGCAGCCCCCGGCTAGCGGCCTACGAGCAGTACTTC.

This clonotype has more than one count but fewer than ten. DNA of the CDR3: TGTGCCAGCAGTGATGAATGGAACTACGAGCAGTACTTC. It is translated as CASSDEWNYEQYF. V usage is TRBV2 and J usage is TRBJ2-7; D not resolved. With 3 bases removed from V and 3 bases from J, the gap between germline ends came to 9 bases. Looked up from germline, CDR1 is SNHLY and CDR2 is FYNNEI. This CDR3 is built from 13 residues.

This clonotype was counted many times. CDR3 nucleotides: TGTGCCAGCAGTGAGTTACCGGGACAGGGGGGGGATGAGCAGTTCTTC. Translating gives CASSELPGQGGDEQFF. The chain recombines TRBV25-1 with TRBJ2-1, with 11 bases identical to TRBD1. From germline, CDR1 is MGHDK and CDR2 SYGVNS. V lost 3 bases and J lost 8; bases outside the gene matches: 9. This CDR3 has 16 residues. Supplemented by reference TRBV25-1 and TRBJ2-1, the full variable domain reads EADIYQTPRYLVIGTGKKITLECSQTMGHDKMYWYQQDPGMELHLIHYSYGVNSTEKGDLSSESTVSRIRTEHFPLTLESARPSHTSQYLCASSELPGQGGDEQFFGPGTRLTVL.

The chain employs TRBV20-1 and TRBJ2-7; tentative D call: TRBD1 (5 bases). Germline CDR1 reads DFQATT; CDR2 reads SNEGSKA (reference sequence). This CDR3 has 14 amino acids. Between the trimmed V and J ends, which lost 4 bases and 7 bases, there was a span of 20 bases. The CDR3 sequence: CSATGPADPMEQYF. CDR3 in DNA: TGCAGTGCTACAGGGCCGGCAGACCCTATGGAGCAGTACTTC.

In this sample, this clonotype turned up many times. V is TRBV12-3 or TRBV12-4 and J is TRBJ1-3; no reliable D call. The CDR3 has 16 amino acids. V lost 5 bases and J 4 bases, leaving 18 bases between the germline ends. The CDR3 here is CASSPQRTLSGNTIYF. Here the CDR3 DNA reads TGTGCCAGCAGTCCGCAGAGAACCCTCTCCGGAAACACCATATATTTT.

This clonotype was seen a few times. The chain recombines TRBV28 with TRBJ2-4, with TRBD1 matching over 7 bases. CDR1 and CDR2 (germline): MDHEN, SYDVKM. J gave up 6 bases and V 4 bases, and 12 bases lay outside the gene matches. The CDR3 length is 16 residues. CDR3 in amino acids: CASSSTGDPGVNIQYF. CDR3 in DNA: TGTGCCAGCAGTTCAACAGGGGATCCAGGCGTAAACATTCAGTACTTC.

This clonotype turned up a few times. The chain has TRBV25-1 and TRBJ2-4, with 8 bases that match TRBD1. After removal of 3 bases from V and 8 bases from J, the junction contained 9 bases not matched to a gene. This CDR3 is 15 amino acids long. CDR1 MGHDK and CDR2 SYGVNS come from the germline V gene. CDR3 in amino acids: CASSDPQGAVDIQYF. The CDR3 DNA follows: TGTGCCAGCAGTGACCCCCAGGGGGCGGTCGACATTCAGTACTTC.

The chain employs TRBV9 and TRBJ2-1; D may be TRBD1 or TRBD2 (5 bases each). Trimming pared 4 bases from V and 10 bases from J, leaving 15 bases between. The CDR3 covers 13 residues. Germline V gives CDR1 SGDLS, CDR2 YYNGEE. The CDR3 nucleotides read TGTGCCAGCAGCAGGGGAGTGACTGGGGAGCAGTTCTTC. This sequence encodes CASSRGVTGEQFF.

CDR3: CASLGQTNNSPLHF. The CDR3 nucleotides read TGTGCCAGCCTGGGACAGACTAACAATTCACCCCTCCACTTT. This chain connects TRBV27 to TRBJ1-6; 7 bases match TRBD1. Trimming cost V 8 bases and J 7 bases; bases outside gene matches: 8. This CDR3 spans 14 amino acids. Germline lookup yields CDR1 MNHEY and CDR2 SMNVEV (reference sequence).

There are a few counts of this clonotype. V gene TRBV5-1 combines with J gene TRBJ2-6; a possible D gene is TRBD1 (6 bases). The germline gives CDR1 SGHRS, CDR2 YFSETQ. The V and J ends lost 5 bases and 1 base respectively, with 19 bases between them. The CDR3 is 18 amino acids. CDR3 loop: CASRPGQSLLSGANVLTF. As DNA, the CDR3 is TGCGCCAGCAGGCCTGGACAGTCTTTACTTTCTGGGGCCAACGTCCTGACTTTC.

This clonotype was seen ten or more times. The chain has TRBV12-3 or TRBV12-4 and TRBJ2-5; D possibly matches TRBD1 or TRBD2 (6 bases each). V lost 1 base to trimming and J lost 3 bases, with 9 bases between them. CDR3 length: 14 residues. The CDR3 DNA follows: TGTGCCAGCAGTTTAGGGAGGGGGGAAGAGACCCAGTACTTC. Amino acid sequence: CASSLGRGEETQYF.

Only a few counts were recorded for this clonotype. V usage is TRBV7-2 and J usage is TRBJ2-1, with 15 bases fitting TRBD2. This CDR3 has 15 amino acids. J gave up 12 bases and V 5 bases, and 8 bases lay outside the gene matches. Germline loops: CDR1 SGHTA, CDR2 FQGNSA. For the CDR3, the DNA is TGTGCCAGCAGCAACGGACTAGCGGGGGGGTGGGGGCAGTTCTTC. Encoded protein: CASSNGLAGGWGQFF. Based on the CDR3 plus reference TRBV7-2 and TRBJ2-1, the full variable domain is GAGVSQSPSNKVTEKGKDVELRCDPISGHTALYWYRQSLGQGLEFLIYFQGNSAPDKSGLPSDRFSAERTGGSVSTLTIQRTQQEDSAVYLCASSNGLAGGWGQFFGPGTRLTVL.

This clonotype was recorded a few times. The chain joins TRBV11-2 to TRBJ2-5; TRBD2 matches 15 bases. The CDR3 has 18 residues. V lost 5 bases, J lost 7 bases, and 14 bases stayed unmatched. Germline CDR1 and CDR2: SGHAT and FQNNGV. The DNA of the CDR3 is TGTGCCAGCAGCCCGTCAACCCGGACTAGCGGGGGGGGAGGGACCCAGTACTTC. Amino acid sequence: CASSPSTRTSGGGGTQYF.

The gene calls are TRBV25-1 and TRBJ2-7; 8 nucleotides agree with TRBD1. This CDR3 has 15 amino acids. The V segment lost 3 bases and the J segment 3 bases; nucleotides outside the gene matches: 7. The V gene's germline CDR1 is MGHDK and CDR2 SYGVNS. CDR3 bases: TGTGCCAGCAGTGACTTGACAGGGGCACTCTACGAGCAGTACTTC. It encodes CASSDLTGALYEQYF.

Ten or more counts support this clonotype. This chain joins TRBV6-5 and TRBJ1-4, with D uncertain. V shed 0 bases and J shed 3 bases, with 11 bases lying between them. Germline lookup yields CDR1 MNHEY and CDR2 SVGAGI. The CDR3 totals 16 residues. The CDR3 protein is CASSYSTRESNEKLFF. The DNA for the CDR3 is TGTGCCAGCAGTTACTCGACTCGGGAATCTAATGAAAAACTGTTTTTT.